Listed below are T cell receptor beta chains from one sample, sequenced in a study of T-cell reconstitution after alpha-beta-depleted transplantation in children. TCRdb re-called the PCR reads with MiXCR, one entry per CDR3 protein. The sample holds about 300,000 distinct CDR3 sequences, roughly 7.8% seen once. The source material was peripheral blood, sampled 360 days after TCRalphabeta/CD19-depleted stem cell transplant. Receptors were obtained from a female patient between 2 and 15 years old who had a stem cell transplant for Fanconi anemia, so the T cells may come from the graft donor. Both conserved end residues are part of each CDR3. A D gene is named only where the DNA matches it firmly. Part of the rows lack a size; the others show once, few, many or a class for expanded clones.

>.|TRBV7-6|few|TRBJ2-1
TGTGCCAGCAGCTTAAACGAGGCTGAGCAGTTCTTC
CASSLNEAEQFF
>TRBD2|TRBV27|.|TRBJ2-5
TGTGCCGCGGGGGACGGGGAAGAGACCCAGTACTTC
CAAGDGEETQYF
>.|TRBV12-3/TRBV12-4|many|TRBJ2-5
TGTGCCAGCAGCCCGATCGACTGGAGAGAAGAGACCCAGTACTTC
CASSPIDWREETQYF
>.|TRBV27|many|TRBJ2-2
TGTGCCAGCAGTTTATGGTTTCTAGCAGAGATAGACACCGGGGAGCTGTTTTTT
CASSLWFLAEIDTGELFF
>TRBD2|TRBV20-1|.|TRBJ2-1
TGCAGTGCTCGGGGGGGTGGGCACAATAAGCAGTTCTTC
CSARGGGHNKQFF
>.|TRBV21-1|.|TRBJ2-6
TGTGCCAGCAGCAAAGTTCGGACTAGCCTTACCCTTCAATCTGGGGCCAACGTCCTGACTTTC
CASSKVRTSLTLQSGANVLTF
>TRBD2|TRBV11-2|few|TRBJ2-3
TGTGCCAGCAGCTGGTCGGTTGGTCGGGAACTAGCGGGGGGGCCGTTGGATACGCAGTATTTT
CASSWSVGRELAGGPLDTQYF
>TRBD2|TRBV12-3/TRBV12-4|.|TRBJ2-5
TGTGCCAGCTCTCAGTGGGAGGGAGAAGAGACCCAGTACTTC
CASSQWEGEETQYF
>TRBD2|TRBV4-1|many|TRBJ2-7
TGCGCCAGCAGCCAAGGACTAGCGGGGGGGTACGAGCAGTACTTC
CASSQGLAGGYEQYF
>TRBD1|TRBV3-1|.|TRBJ2-1
TGTGCCAGCAGCCAGACAGACAGGGACCCCTACAATGAGCAGTTCTTC
CASSQTDRDPYNEQFF
>TRBD2|TRBV10-3|.|TRBJ2-2
TGTGCCATCAGTGCACACATCGACCTAGCGGGGGGGCCGAACACCGGGGAGCTGTTTTTT
CAISAHIDLAGGPNTGELFF
>TRBD1|TRBV6-5|medium-sized|TRBJ1-1
TGTGCCAGCAGTTATAGACCCGGGACAGGCCACACTGAAGCTTTCTTT
CASSYRPGTGHTEAFF
>.|TRBV12-3/TRBV12-4|many|TRBJ1-3
TGTGCCAGCAGTTTAAGGAAACAGACCTCTGGAAACACCATATATTTT
CASSLRKQTSGNTIYF
>TRBD2|TRBV5-1|many|TRBJ2-1
TGCGCCAGCAGCGGTAGCGGGGGGGCGAGCGATGAGCAGTTCTTC
CASSGSGGASDEQFF
>TRBD2|TRBV11-1|.|TRBJ2-5
TGTGCCAGCAGCTTAGGACTAGCGTACGGTGGTACCAAAGAGACCCAGTACTTC
CASSLGLAYGGTKETQYF
>TRBD2|TRBV6-5|many|TRBJ2-7
TGTGCCAGCAGTTACATGGAGCGGGGGGGCCCTGACGAGCAGTACTTC
CASSYMERGGPDEQYF
>.|TRBV5-1|many|TRBJ2-5
TGCGCCAGCAGTTATAGGGGCCAGGAGACCCAGTACTTC
CASSYRGQETQYF
>.|TRBV29-1|few|TRBJ1-1
TGCAGCGTTGAAGATCGGGGGACGGCCAAGGGGGCTTTCTTT
CSVEDRGTAKGAFF
>.|TRBV20-1|many|TRBJ2-3
TGCAGTGCTAGAGTTGGCGGCAACACAGATACGCAGTATTTT
CSARVGGNTDTQYF
>TRBD1|TRBV2|few|TRBJ1-3
TGTGCCAGCAGCGAAAACAGGGGGCCTGGAAACACCATATATTTT
CASSENRGPGNTIYF
>.|TRBV27|many|TRBJ2-7
TGTGCCAGCAGTTTACGGCCAGGTATTTTCACCTACGAGCAGTACTTC
CASSLRPGIFTYEQYF
>.|TRBV27|many|TRBJ2-2
TGTGCCAGCAGTTTCATCAACAGACAGAGGTCGAACACCGGGGAGCTGTTTTTT
CASSFINRQRSNTGELFF
>TRBD2|TRBV9|many|TRBJ2-1
TGTGCCAGCAGCGGGGGACTACACAATGAGCAGTTCTTC
CASSGGLHNEQFF
>.|TRBV6-1|many|TRBJ2-6
TGTGCCAGCAGGGAGATCGGAGCTGGGGCCAACGTCCTGACTTTC
CASREIGAGANVLTF
>TRBD1|TRBV18|few|TRBJ1-6
TGTGCCAGCTCAAGGTCAAGACAGGGGGATTCACCCCTCCACTTT
CASSRSRQGDSPLHF
>.|TRBV7-8|.|TRBJ2-1
TGTGCCAGCAGCCGAAATGGGGTTAGAGTCCATGAGCAGTTCTTC
CASSRNGVRVHEQFF
>TRBD2|TRBV20-1|many|TRBJ2-5
TGCAGTGTTAGCGGGAGGAATCAGGAGACCCAGTACTTC
CSVSGRNQETQYF
>.|TRBV7-9|many|TRBJ2-5
TGTGCCAGCAGCTTCCCGGGGGGCGCGGAGACCCAGTACTTC
CASSFPGGAETQYF
>.|TRBV6-5|many|TRBJ2-1
TGTGCCAGCAGATCCCGGGACTCGCTCTACAATGAGCAGTTCTTC
CASRSRDSLYNEQFF
>.|TRBV11-2|many|TRBJ1-1
TGTGCCAGCAGCTTCGGGTCAGGGAGGACTGAAGCTTTCTTT
CASSFGSGRTEAFF
>.|TRBV29-1|many|TRBJ2-1
TGCAGCGTTGAAGTGCCTACGGGAGACAATGAGCAGTTCTTC
CSVEVPTGDNEQFF
>.|TRBV7-2|many|TRBJ1-5
TGTGCCAGCAGCTTAGCGGGGGTCGGCAATCAGCCCCAGCATTTT
CASSLAGVGNQPQHF
>TRBD2|TRBV5-1|many|TRBJ2-7
TGCGCCAGCAGCTTATTTATCGCCGGCGGGAGTTCCTACGAGCAGTACTTC
CASSLFIAGGSSYEQYF
>TRBD2|TRBV7-2|few|TRBJ2-6
TGTGCCAGCAGCGGACTAGCGGGTTCCTCTGGGGCCAACGTCCTGACTTTC
CASSGLAGSSGANVLTF
>.|TRBV28|.|TRBJ2-3
TGTGCCAGCAGTTTGATCCCTATGTGGGGGGGCGGAACAGATACGCAGTATTTT
CASSLIPMWGGGTDTQYF
>TRBD1|TRBV7-8|.|TRBJ1-2
TGTGCCAGCAGCTTAGCATCCGGGACAGCGTATGGCTACACCTTC
CASSLASGTAYGYTF
>.|TRBV7-6|many|TRBJ1-1
TGTGCCAGCAGCTTAGAAGAGGGCTTTGAAGCTTTCTTT
CASSLEEGFEAFF
>.|TRBV20-1|few|TRBJ1-5
TGCAGTGCTAGAGATGGCGGTCAGCCCCAGCATTTT
CSARDGGQPQHF
>TRBD1|TRBV20-1|many|TRBJ1-2
TGCAGTGCTAGAGACAATCTGGACAGGGTCCTGCGATATGGCTACACCTTC
CSARDNLDRVLRYGYTF
>TRBD2|TRBV7-9|few|TRBJ2-5
TGTGCCAGCAGCTTATCAGCGGGAGAGGGGACCCAGTACTTC
CASSLSAGEGTQYF
>.|TRBV3-1|many|TRBJ2-5
TGTGCCAGCAGCCAAGTGGAGTCGGAGACCCAGTACTTC
CASSQVESETQYF
>.|TRBV7-8|many|TRBJ1-1
TGTGCCAGCAGCTCTGAAACGAACACTGAAGCTTTCTTT
CASSSETNTEAFF
>.|TRBV12-3/TRBV12-4|.|TRBJ1-5
TGTGCCAGCAGTTTAACAGATCAGCCCCAGCATTTT
CASSLTDQPQHF
>TRBD2|TRBV20-1|many|TRBJ2-3
TGCAGTGCTATACGACTAGCGGGGGGTACATATACGCAGTATTTT
CSAIRLAGGTYTQYF
>TRBD2|TRBV18|.|TRBJ2-1
TGTGCCAGCTCACGCACGGGACTAGCGGATCAAAATGAGCAGTTCTTC
CASSRTGLADQNEQFF
>.|TRBV12-3/TRBV12-4|many|TRBJ1-2
TGTGCCAGCACCGCCCCGACAGCTAACTATGGCTACACCTTC
CASTAPTANYGYTF
>.|TRBV5-1|many|TRBJ2-2
TGCGCCAGGGATGAGACCGGGGAGCTGTTTTTT
CARDETGELFF
>.|TRBV7-2|many|TRBJ1-2
TGTGCCAGCAGCTTAGCCCGATCCAACTATGGCTACACCTTC
CASSLARSNYGYTF
>TRBD1|TRBV29-1|many|TRBJ2-3
TGCAGCGTTGAAGACTACAGGGGAGGCACAGATACGCAGTATTTT
CSVEDYRGGTDTQYF
>.|TRBV6-1|few|TRBJ2-7
TGTGCCAGCAGTAGGCGGCCGGACAGATCCTACGAGCAGTACTTC
CASSRRPDRSYEQYF
>TRBD1|TRBV6-2/TRBV6-3|few|TRBJ2-1
TGTGCCAGCAGCCACCACCGGGACAGGGGAAGTCAGAATGAGCAGTTCTTC
CASSHHRDRGSQNEQFF
>TRBD2|TRBV5-1|.|TRBJ2-5
TGCGCCAGCAGCGCTCCGGGAGGAGAGACCCAGTACTTC
CASSAPGGETQYF